This is a list of T cell receptor beta chains from one sample in a study of T cells in Graves' hyperthyroidism and ophthalmopathy. From the multiplex PCR reads, TCRdb called clonotypes with MiXCR, one entry per CDR3 protein. The table lists 450,000 to 500,000 distinct CDR3 sequences, about 20% of them singletons. Material: blood. The source is a woman aged 70 to 79 with Graves' ophthalmopathy. CDR3s include the opening cysteine and the closing phenylalanine or tryptophan. Fields, in order: clone size, J gene, V gene, D gene, CDR3 DNA, CDR3 protein. A D gene is named only where the DNA matches it firmly. The listing skips clone size in some rows; elsewhere it reads once, few, many or a size class.

clone_size: -; j_call: TRBJ1-2; v_call: TRBV6-5; d_call: -; cdr3_nt: TGTGCCAGCAGTTACTCCCCGACAGGATTTAGCTATGGCTACACCTTC; cdr3_aa: CASSYSPTGFSYGYTF
clone_size: -; j_call: TRBJ2-1; v_call: TRBV7-9; d_call: TRBD2; cdr3_nt: TGTGCCAGCAGCTTAGGGGGCGGGAGGGCGAAAAATGAGCAGTTCTTC; cdr3_aa: CASSLGGGRAKNEQFF
clone_size: few; j_call: TRBJ2-4; v_call: TRBV5-1; d_call: TRBD2; cdr3_nt: TGCGCCAGCAGCTTGATAGCGGGAGGGCCGGACATTCAGTACTTC; cdr3_aa: CASSLIAGGPDIQYF
clone_size: few; j_call: TRBJ2-1; v_call: TRBV6-1; d_call: -; cdr3_nt: TGTGCCAGCAGTCCCCCGCTAGCTCACAATGAGCAGTTCTTC; cdr3_aa: CASSPPLAHNEQFF
clone_size: few; j_call: TRBJ2-3; v_call: TRBV20-1; d_call: -; cdr3_nt: TGCAGTGCTCCAACCGTAGCGGGCACGGGGGCTGGAGCAGATACGCAGTATTTT; cdr3_aa: CSAPTVAGTGAGADTQYF
clone_size: -; j_call: TRBJ2-7; v_call: TRBV2; d_call: -; cdr3_nt: TGTGCCAGCAGTCGAGAGACAGGATTCTACGAGCAGTACTTC; cdr3_aa: CASSRETGFYEQYF
clone_size: few; j_call: TRBJ2-7; v_call: TRBV28; d_call: -; cdr3_nt: TGTGCCAGCACCTCAGGGAGCTACTACGAGCAGTACTTC; cdr3_aa: CASTSGSYYEQYF
clone_size: few; j_call: TRBJ2-2; v_call: TRBV30; d_call: -; cdr3_nt: TGTGCCTGGAATAGGAACACCGGGGAGCTGTTTTTT; cdr3_aa: CAWNRNTGELFF
clone_size: -; j_call: TRBJ2-3; v_call: TRBV20-1; d_call: TRBD2; cdr3_nt: TGCAGTGCTAGACTAGCGGGAGTGGTGGCAGATACGCAGTATTTT; cdr3_aa: CSARLAGVVADTQYF
clone_size: -; j_call: TRBJ1-5; v_call: TRBV12-3/TRBV12-4; d_call: TRBD1; cdr3_nt: TGTGCCAGCAGTGTACGGACAGGGGGTGGCAATCAGCCCCAGCATTTT; cdr3_aa: CASSVRTGGGNQPQHF
clone_size: -; j_call: TRBJ2-2; v_call: TRBV6-4; d_call: -; cdr3_nt: TGTGCCAGCAGCCGGGTCTGGGGGCCCACCGGGGAGCTGTTTTTT; cdr3_aa: CASSRVWGPTGELFF
clone_size: many; j_call: TRBJ2-3; v_call: TRBV19; d_call: TRBD1; cdr3_nt: TGTGCCAGTAGATCGGACAGGAGCACAGATACGCAGTATTTT; cdr3_aa: CASRSDRSTDTQYF
clone_size: -; j_call: TRBJ1-1; v_call: TRBV5-4; d_call: -; cdr3_nt: TGTGCCAGCACCCCACCGGGCAGAATGAACACTGAAGCTTTCTTT; cdr3_aa: CASTPPGRMNTEAFF
clone_size: -; j_call: TRBJ2-7; v_call: TRBV18; d_call: -; cdr3_nt: TGTGCCAGCTCACCACGTGGGCTCTCCTACGAGCAGTACTTC; cdr3_aa: CASSPRGLSYEQYF
clone_size: -; j_call: TRBJ2-1; v_call: TRBV7-9; d_call: TRBD2; cdr3_nt: TGTGCCAGCAGCTTCCGACTAGCGGGGAACAATGAGCAGTTCTTC; cdr3_aa: CASSFRLAGNNEQFF
clone_size: many; j_call: TRBJ1-2; v_call: TRBV7-2; d_call: TRBD1; cdr3_nt: TGTGCCAGCAGCCTAGGGGGCGGAATGGACTATGGCTACACCTTC; cdr3_aa: CASSLGGGMDYGYTF
clone_size: few; j_call: TRBJ2-2; v_call: TRBV6-5; d_call: TRBD1; cdr3_nt: TGTGCCAGCAGTTTCCCGAGACAGGGCGGAACCGGGGAGCTGTTTTTT; cdr3_aa: CASSFPRQGGTGELFF
clone_size: many; j_call: TRBJ1-4; v_call: TRBV20-1; d_call: TRBD1; cdr3_nt: TGCAGTGCACCCATTACAGGGGGTTACGAAAAACTGTTTTTT; cdr3_aa: CSAPITGGYEKLFF
clone_size: few; j_call: TRBJ2-2; v_call: TRBV19; d_call: TRBD2; cdr3_nt: TGTGCCAGTAGTATAGGACTAGCAGTACCGACCGGGGAGCTGTTTTTT; cdr3_aa: CASSIGLAVPTGELFF
clone_size: few; j_call: TRBJ2-7; v_call: TRBV12-3/TRBV12-4; d_call: TRBD2; cdr3_nt: TGTGCCAGCAGGATGACTAGCGGAGTCGAGCAGTACTTC; cdr3_aa: CASRMTSGVEQYF
clone_size: -; j_call: TRBJ2-7; v_call: TRBV7-9; d_call: -; cdr3_nt: TGTGCCAGCAGCTTAATACCTACTGGTGTCTACGAGCAGTACTTC; cdr3_aa: CASSLIPTGVYEQYF
clone_size: few; j_call: TRBJ2-3; v_call: TRBV20-1; d_call: TRBD2; cdr3_nt: TGCAGTGTTACGACTAGCGGGAGAGGGTTGGGCACAGATACGCAGTATTTT; cdr3_aa: CSVTTSGRGLGTDTQYF
clone_size: many; j_call: TRBJ1-5; v_call: TRBV6-2/TRBV6-3; d_call: -; cdr3_nt: TGTGCCAGCAGTACCCCGGGGGGGGTAGGACAGCCCCAGCATTTT; cdr3_aa: CASSTPGGVGQPQHF
clone_size: few; j_call: TRBJ2-1; v_call: TRBV20-1; d_call: -; cdr3_nt: TGCAGTGCTAGAGATGTGGAGGAGCAGTTCTTC; cdr3_aa: CSARDVEEQFF
clone_size: -; j_call: TRBJ2-7; v_call: TRBV6-2/TRBV6-3; d_call: TRBD2; cdr3_nt: TGTGCCAGCTCACCAATGCTAGCGGGAGGGCCCTACGAGCAGTACTTC; cdr3_aa: CASSPMLAGGPYEQYF
clone_size: many; j_call: TRBJ1-2; v_call: TRBV27; d_call: TRBD1; cdr3_nt: TGTGCCAGCAGTTTCGCCCCGGGCAGGGGGTTTCATGGCTACACCTTC; cdr3_aa: CASSFAPGRGFHGYTF
clone_size: many; j_call: TRBJ1-1; v_call: TRBV20-1; d_call: -; cdr3_nt: TGCAGTGCTAGTTCGGCCTCATCGGGTGAAGCTTTCTTT; cdr3_aa: CSASSASSGEAFF
clone_size: -; j_call: TRBJ2-1; v_call: TRBV10-3; d_call: -; cdr3_nt: TGTGCCATCAGTGAGTCGACCACTAGCAATGAGCAGTTCTTC; cdr3_aa: CAISESTTSNEQFF
clone_size: -; j_call: TRBJ1-1; v_call: TRBV27; d_call: -; cdr3_nt: TGTGCCAGCAGTTTAGTTTGGGGGATTAGCCACACTGAAGCTTTCTTT; cdr3_aa: CASSLVWGISHTEAFF
clone_size: -; j_call: TRBJ2-5; v_call: TRBV6-1; d_call: -; cdr3_nt: TGTGCCAGCAGTGAGGCCGGAGGGAAAGAGACCCAGTACTTC; cdr3_aa: CASSEAGGKETQYF
clone_size: few; j_call: TRBJ2-5; v_call: TRBV3-1; d_call: TRBD2; cdr3_nt: TGTGCCAGCTCACGTCGGACTAGCGGGAGTAGAGAGACCCAGTACTTC; cdr3_aa: CASSRRTSGSRETQYF
clone_size: few; j_call: TRBJ1-2; v_call: TRBV10-3; d_call: -; cdr3_nt: TGTGCCATCAGTGATGGGACGGCTAATGGCTACACCTTC; cdr3_aa: CAISDGTANGYTF
clone_size: few; j_call: TRBJ1-1; v_call: TRBV10-1; d_call: TRBD1; cdr3_nt: TGCGCCAGCATGAGAGGGACAGGGGATTATGGCACTGAAGCTTTCTTT; cdr3_aa: CASMRGTGDYGTEAFF
clone_size: few; j_call: TRBJ2-5; v_call: TRBV7-9; d_call: -; cdr3_nt: TGTGCCAGCAGCTTAGGGTCTTTTTCCGGGTCATCAGAGACCCAGTACTTC; cdr3_aa: CASSLGSFSGSSETQYF
clone_size: -; j_call: TRBJ2-5; v_call: TRBV2; d_call: TRBD1; cdr3_nt: TGTGCCAGCAGTGATGGGACAGGGGGAGAGACCCAGTACTTC; cdr3_aa: CASSDGTGGETQYF
clone_size: few; j_call: TRBJ2-7; v_call: TRBV29-1; d_call: -; cdr3_nt: TGCAGCGTTGAGCTCTCCTACGAGCAGTACTTC; cdr3_aa: CSVELSYEQYF
clone_size: few; j_call: TRBJ1-2; v_call: TRBV29-1; d_call: TRBD1; cdr3_nt: TGCAGCGTTGGGGATCCGGGACAGGGTAACTATGGCTACACCTTC; cdr3_aa: CSVGDPGQGNYGYTF
clone_size: few; j_call: TRBJ2-1; v_call: TRBV20-1; d_call: TRBD2; cdr3_nt: TGCAGTGCGCGACTAGCGGGAATGAGGAGTGAGCAGTTCTTC; cdr3_aa: CSARLAGMRSEQFF
clone_size: -; j_call: TRBJ2-7; v_call: TRBV5-1; d_call: TRBD2; cdr3_nt: TGCGCCAGCAGCGCTGGACTAGCGGGAGCGGACGAGCAGTACTTC; cdr3_aa: CASSAGLAGADEQYF
clone_size: -; j_call: TRBJ2-1; v_call: TRBV9; d_call: TRBD2; cdr3_nt: TGTGCCAGCAGCGTACGGGGACTAGCTGGAAATGAGCAGTTCTTC; cdr3_aa: CASSVRGLAGNEQFF
clone_size: many; j_call: TRBJ2-5; v_call: TRBV7-2; d_call: -; cdr3_nt: TGTGCCAGCAGCTTATCCTCAGGGGCTAGAGAGACCCAGTACTTC; cdr3_aa: CASSLSSGARETQYF
clone_size: few; j_call: TRBJ2-1; v_call: TRBV5-1; d_call: TRBD2; cdr3_nt: TGCGCCAGCAGCAGTTCCCTACTAGCGGGAGGTTACAATGAGCAGTTCTTC; cdr3_aa: CASSSSLLAGGYNEQFF
clone_size: many; j_call: TRBJ1-2; v_call: TRBV28; d_call: TRBD1; cdr3_nt: TGTGCCAGCAGTCGGACAGGGAGGTACTATGGCTACACCTTC; cdr3_aa: CASSRTGRYYGYTF
clone_size: many; j_call: TRBJ2-7; v_call: TRBV5-1; d_call: TRBD2; cdr3_nt: TGCGCCAGCAGCTCCCGAGGGACTAGCGGGGCAACCTACGAGCAGTACTTC; cdr3_aa: CASSSRGTSGATYEQYF
clone_size: few; j_call: TRBJ2-3; v_call: TRBV20-1; d_call: -; cdr3_nt: TGCAGTGCTTTTCCCGGACCTGGGACAGATACGCAGTATTTT; cdr3_aa: CSAFPGPGTDTQYF
clone_size: -; j_call: TRBJ1-2; v_call: TRBV10-2; d_call: -; cdr3_nt: TGCGCCAGCAGTGAAGGGAATGGCTACACCTTC; cdr3_aa: CASSEGNGYTF
clone_size: -; j_call: TRBJ1-5; v_call: TRBV4-1; d_call: TRBD1; cdr3_nt: TGCGCCAGCAGCCAATTCCTGGCAGGGGGAAATCAGCCCCAGCATTTT; cdr3_aa: CASSQFLAGGNQPQHF
clone_size: few; j_call: TRBJ2-3; v_call: TRBV10-3; d_call: -; cdr3_nt: TGTGCCATCAGTGAGGAGTTGGCTAGTTCAGATACGCAGTATTTT; cdr3_aa: CAISEELASSDTQYF
clone_size: few; j_call: TRBJ2-3; v_call: TRBV6-4; d_call: TRBD2; cdr3_nt: TGTGCCAGCAGTGACTCCCGGGAGGGCCTTCCAGATACGCAGTATTTT; cdr3_aa: CASSDSREGLPDTQYF
clone_size: few; j_call: TRBJ1-1; v_call: TRBV3-1; d_call: -; cdr3_nt: TGTGCCAGCAGCCACTGGAGATCAGGGTCGAACACTGAAGCTTTCTTT; cdr3_aa: CASSHWRSGSNTEAFF
clone_size: many; j_call: TRBJ1-1; v_call: TRBV20-1; d_call: TRBD1; cdr3_nt: TGCAGTGCAAGAAGAGGGGGCGGGAGGACTGAAGCTTTCTTT; cdr3_aa: CSARRGGGRTEAFF
clone_size: few; j_call: TRBJ1-2; v_call: TRBV19; d_call: TRBD1; cdr3_nt: TGTGCCAGTAGTAGATCCCGGGACAGGGCGGTCTATGGCTACACCTTC; cdr3_aa: CASSRSRDRAVYGYTF
clone_size: many; j_call: TRBJ2-2; v_call: TRBV2; d_call: TRBD2; cdr3_nt: TGTGCCAGCAGGCCGCCGGGACTAGCGACCGGGGAGCTGTTTTTT; cdr3_aa: CASRPPGLATGELFF
clone_size: few; j_call: TRBJ2-1; v_call: TRBV7-9; d_call: -; cdr3_nt: TGTGCCAGCAGCCCCGGTGGTAGCGCAGCCTACAATGAGCAGTTCTTC; cdr3_aa: CASSPGGSAAYNEQFF
clone_size: few; j_call: TRBJ1-1; v_call: TRBV3-1; d_call: -; cdr3_nt: TGTGCCAGCAGCCAAGACTTGCGGGAGCCGAACACTGAAGCTTTCTTT; cdr3_aa: CASSQDLREPNTEAFF